The 24 T cell receptor beta chains reported below all come from one sample, sequenced in a study of T cell repertoires in cytomegalovirus infection. TCRdb fed the reads into MiXCR, producing one record per CDR3 protein. Of about 340,000 distinct CDR3 sequences listed, 29% were seen once; the top ten hold 20%. These receptors are not linked to any known antigen. Specimen: cultured PBMCs, collected from culture after CMV antigen stimulation. Receptors were obtained from a human donor in good health (CMV status not recorded). Some clones in this sample may be carry-over from other donors' samples.

The chain recombines TRBV19 with TRBJ2-1; 7 positions match TRBD1. Germline V lookup: CDR1 LNHDA, CDR2 SQIVND (reference sequence). The V and J ends lost 4 bases and 7 bases, in that order; junction bases with no gene match: 13. CDR3 length: 16 residues. The chain's CDR3 is CASSSNRGRRLNEQFF. CDR3 DNA sequence: TGTGCCAGTAGTAGCAACAGGGGCCGCCGGTTGAATGAGCAGTTCTTC.

The chain has TRBV20-1 and TRBJ2-4, with D maybe TRBD2 (6 bases). The CDR3 is 12 amino acids. The germline V and J ends were trimmed by 6 bases and 5 bases, with 11 bases remaining between them. The germline CDR1 and CDR2 sequences are DFQATT and SNEGSKA (reference sequence). The CDR3 nucleotides read TGCAGTGCGCGGGACTGGGAAAACATTCAGTACTTC. Its translation is CSARDWENIQYF.

The chain couples TRBV6-2 or TRBV6-3 to TRBJ1-2; D gene ambiguous. Per the germline V gene, CDR1 is MNHEY and CDR2 is SVGEGT. The CDR3 covers 10 residues. Trimming cost V 8 bases and J 8 bases, with 9 bases left between them. This CDR3 is CASGTWGYTF. CDR3 DNA: TGTGCCAGCGGAACGTGGGGCTACACCTTC.

This clonotype was counted only a few times. The chain recombines TRBV20-1 with TRBJ2-3, with 7 bases lining up with TRBD2. Trimming cost V 0 bases and J 1 base; bases outside gene matches: 4. The CDR3 spans 15 residues. CDR1 and CDR2 from the germline V gene are DFQATT and SNEGSKA (reference sequence). The CDR3 reads CSAREAGSGTDTQYF. The CDR3 DNA sequence: TGCAGTGCTAGAGAAGCGGGGTCCGGCACAGATACGCAGTATTTT.

This chain links TRBV10-3 with TRBJ2-1, with TRBD2 as a possible D gene (6 bases). V lost 2 bases and J 4 bases, leaving 18 bases between the germline ends. The CDR3 loop spans 17 amino acids. CDR1 ENHRY and CDR2 SYGVKD come from the germline V gene. CDR3 DNA sequence: TGTGCCATCAGTGAGGGAGACTCGAGCGGGCCTTACAATGAGCAGTTCTTC. Residues: CAISEGDSSGPYNEQFF.

CDR3 DNA: TGTGCCAGCTCACCACGAAGGCGGGAGGGAAACGAGCAGTACTTC. Residues: CASSPRRREGNEQYF. V is TRBV18 and J is TRBJ2-7; 9 bases align to TRBD2. After removal of 1 base from V and 5 bases from J, the junction contained 6 bases not matched to a gene. Germline CDR1 and CDR2: KGHSH and LQKENI. The CDR3 loop spans 15 amino acids.

The J gene is TRBJ2-3, the V gene TRBV10-2; the D is unclear. V was cut by 7 bases and J by 5 bases, with 10 bases left in between. The CDR3 spans 12 residues. Per the germline V gene, CDR1 is WSHSY and CDR2 is SAAADI. CDR3 protein: CASTSREDTQYF. In DNA form, the CDR3 reads TGCGCCAGCACCAGTAGGGAAGATACGCAGTATTTT.

J is TRBJ2-2 and V is TRBV10-3; the D call may be TRBD1 or TRBD2 (5 bases each). V was cut by 6 bases and J by 1 base, with 9 bases left in between. From germline, CDR1 is ENHRY and CDR2 SYGVKD. The CDR3 loop spans 14 amino acids. In nucleotides, the CDR3 is TGTGCCATCAGCCGGGACGTGAACACCGGGGAGCTGTTTTTT. This gives the protein CAISRDVNTGELFF.

The V and J genes are TRBV4-2 and TRBJ1-4; D unclear. Between the trimmed V and J ends, which lost 0 bases and 8 bases, there was a span of 13 bases. Looked up from germline, CDR1 is LGHNA and CDR2 is YNFKEQ. This CDR3 has 15 residues. The DNA for the CDR3 is TGTGCCAGCAGCCAAGATGTAGCAGGAGGGGAAAAACTGTTTTTT. It codes for CASSQDVAGGEKLFF.

CDR3 sequence (DNA): TGTGCCAGCAGCCAAGAAGGCCTTTCAGGGCCGAACTATGGCTACACCTTC. This codes for CASSQEGLSGPNYGYTF. This chain joins TRBV4-2 and TRBJ1-2; tentatively, D is TRBD1 (5 bases). The CDR3 contains 17 residues. V shed 0 bases and J shed 2 bases, with 16 bases lying between them. Looked up from germline, CDR1 is LGHNA and CDR2 is YNFKEQ.

The chain joins TRBV12-3 or TRBV12-4 to TRBJ2-3; possibly TRBD1 for D (6 bases). V was clipped by 3 bases and J by 6 bases, with 13 bases between them. CDR3 size: 14 residues. CDR3 residues: CASSFPGAQDTQYF. CDR3 bases: TGTGCCAGCAGTTTCCCAGGGGCTCAGGATACGCAGTATTTT.

The DNA for the CDR3 is TGTGCCAGCAGTTTAAGTGGTCTTTATAGCAATCAGCCCCAGCATTTT. It yields the protein CASSLSGLYSNQPQHF. This chain uses TRBV28 with TRBJ1-5; D not resolved. The ends were cut back, 2 bases at V and 0 bases at J, with 11 bases in the middle. Germline CDR1 is MDHEN and CDR2 is SYDVKM. The CDR3 contains 16 residues. The full variable domain, its missing parts supplied by reference TRBV28 and TRBJ1-5, is DVKVTQSSRYLVKRTGEKVFLECVQDMDHENMFWYRQDPGLGLRLIYFSYDVKMKEKGDIPEGYSVSREKKERFSLILESASTNQTSMYLCASSLSGLYSNQPQHFGDGTRLSIL.

This chain uses TRBV20-1 with TRBJ1-5, with a tentative D call TRBD1 (6 bases). V gave up 3 bases and J gave up 4 bases, with 10 bases separating them. Germline V CDR1 and CDR2: DFQATT, SNEGSKA (reference sequence). The CDR3 covers 13 residues. Here the CDR3 reads CSASEGGNQPQHF. The CDR3 DNA is TGCAGTGCTAGTGAGGGGGGAAATCAGCCCCAGCATTTT.

V and J are TRBV27 and TRBJ1-3; D is unresolved. The CDR3 runs to 13 residues. Trimming pared 7 bases from V and 4 bases from J, leaving 11 bases between. Looked up from germline, CDR1 is MNHEY and CDR2 is SMNVEV (reference sequence). CDR3 in amino acids: CASIPSAGNTIYF. The CDR3 DNA sequence: TGTGCCAGCATTCCCTCCGCCGGAAACACCATATATTTT.

This clonotype has just a few counts. The chain has TRBV6-1 and TRBJ1-2, with D perhaps TRBD1 (6 bases). Trimming stripped 5 bases from V and 4 bases from J, with 14 bases between. The CDR3 covers 14 residues. The V gene's germline CDR1 is MNHNS and CDR2 SASEGT. CDR3 coding DNA: TGTGCCAGCAGTCGAAGGACAGCCTTCTATGGCTACACCTTC. The encoded protein is CASSRRTAFYGYTF.

At least ten counts were recorded for this clonotype. Compared with germline, one end of the junction differs, possibly owing to a read error. V usage is TRBV10-3 and J usage is TRBJ1-2, with a weak D call TRBD1 (5 bases). Germline V gene lookup returns CDR1 ENHRY and CDR2 SYGVKD. The CDR3 consists of 13 residues. CDR3 sequence reads: CATSGAANYGYTF. DNA of the CDR3: TGTGCCACCAGTGGGGCGGCCAACTATGGCTACACCTTC.

There are a few counts of this clonotype. The chain combines TRBV10-2 with TRBJ1-2; TRBD1 matches 9 bases. The CDR3 has 14 amino acids. Germline V lookup: CDR1 WSHSY, CDR2 SAAADI. V was pared by 5 bases and J by 8 bases, with 9 bases of the junction left unmatched. Here the CDR3 reads CASSPRTGAKGYTF. As DNA, the CDR3 is TGCGCCAGCAGTCCCCGGACAGGGGCAAAGGGCTACACCTTC.

This clonotype was recorded a few times. The chain combines TRBV30 with TRBJ2-3; maybe TRBD2 (5 bases). V shed 3 bases and J shed 0 bases, with 10 bases lying between them. This CDR3 contains 14 residues. Germline loops: CDR1 GTSNPN, CDR2 SVGIG (reference sequence). This CDR3 is CAWRSKRSTDTQYF. The CDR3 region has the DNA TGTGCCTGGAGGTCCAAGCGGAGCACAGATACGCAGTATTTT.

This chain uses TRBV19 with TRBJ1-5, with D unclear. The CDR3 sequence is 14 residues long. Germline CDR1 and CDR2: LNHDA and SQIVND (reference sequence). Trimming cost V 7 bases and J 0 bases, with 10 bases left between them. CDR3 in DNA: TGTGCCAGTACCCAGGTCGGTAGCAATCAGCCCCAGCATTTT. It specifies CASTQVGSNQPQHF.

CDR3 in amino acids: CASSLWTASEAFF. In nucleotides, the CDR3 is TGTGCCAGCAGCTTGTGGACAGCGAGTGAAGCTTTCTTT. This chain uses TRBV7-2 with TRBJ1-1, with D possibly TRBD1 on 6 matching bases. The CDR3 has 13 residues. V was shortened by 3 bases and J by 7 bases, with 12 bases between the two germline ends. Germline-derived CDR1 and CDR2 are SGHTA and FQGNSA.

The V call is TRBV20-1, the J call TRBJ2-1; D is ambiguous. The CDR3 contains 12 residues. V was pared by 3 bases and J by 5 bases, with 8 bases between. Germline V gene lookup returns CDR1 DFQATT and CDR2 SNEGSKA (reference sequence). The DNA for the CDR3 is TGCAGTGCTAGTTCCCTTAACAATGAGCAGTTCTTC. Its protein product is CSASSLNNEQFF.

This chain links TRBV5-6 with TRBJ2-7, with a tentative D call TRBD2 (6 bases). This CDR3 is built from 15 residues. Per germline, CDR1 SGHDT and CDR2 YYEEEE. V dropped 6 bases and J dropped 2 bases, with 18 bases sitting between them. CDR3 sequence: CASNPRDLVTYEQYF. The CDR3, as DNA: TGTGCCAGCAACCCCCGGGACTTGGTTACCTACGAGCAGTACTTC.

This clonotype appeared a few times. This chain connects TRBV11-1 to TRBJ2-1, with 11 bases fitting TRBD2. CDR1 is SGHAT, CDR2 FQDESV, per germline (reference sequence). This CDR3 region has 18 residues. Losses at the gene ends were 5 bases for V and 4 bases for J; bases not matched to a gene: 13. The CDR3 is CASSAPLLGTSGYNEQFF. Here the CDR3 DNA reads TGTGCCAGCAGCGCGCCATTACTCGGGACTAGCGGTTACAATGAGCAGTTCTTC.

The genes are TRBV19 and TRBJ1-1, with a tentative D call TRBD1 (5 bases). The V gene lost 3 bases and the J gene lost 6 bases, with 14 bases spanning the gap. The length of the CDR3 is 14 residues. CDR1 LNHDA and CDR2 SQIVND come from the germline V gene (reference sequence). The CDR3 loop reads CASSISQGMSEAFF. CDR3 DNA sequence: TGTGCCAGTAGTATCAGTCAGGGCATGTCTGAAGCTTTCTTT.